Given below is one T cell receptor beta chain in context. The antigen remains undetermined. These data originate in a study of CD8+CD57+ T cells in acquired aplastic anemia. Genomic DNA, serving as template, underwent TCR beta VDJ and CDR3 profiling. TCRdb analysed the reads with MiXCR anew, one entry per CDR3 protein. The sample holds more than 150,000 distinct CDR3 sequences, around three fifths seen once. The study, taken as a whole, reports: The same twenty-nine CD8+ CDR3 sequences occurred in patients and in controls.

The sequenced sample was sorted CD4+, CD8+, or CD8+CD57+ T cells (not recorded which) from PBMCs. This TCR came from a human donor with severe aplastic anemia or a healthy control (not recorded which).

CDR3 loop: CASSLLGPTYEQYF. For the CDR3, the DNA is TGTGCCAGCAGCTTATTAGGACCCACCTACGAGCAGTACTTC. The chain links TRBV7-9 to TRBJ2-7; D remains ambiguous. CDR1 is SEHNR and CDR2 is FQNEAQ in the germline V gene (reference sequence). The CDR3 runs to 14 residues. Trimming shortened V by 2 bases and J by 2 bases, and 10 bases separated the two germline ends.